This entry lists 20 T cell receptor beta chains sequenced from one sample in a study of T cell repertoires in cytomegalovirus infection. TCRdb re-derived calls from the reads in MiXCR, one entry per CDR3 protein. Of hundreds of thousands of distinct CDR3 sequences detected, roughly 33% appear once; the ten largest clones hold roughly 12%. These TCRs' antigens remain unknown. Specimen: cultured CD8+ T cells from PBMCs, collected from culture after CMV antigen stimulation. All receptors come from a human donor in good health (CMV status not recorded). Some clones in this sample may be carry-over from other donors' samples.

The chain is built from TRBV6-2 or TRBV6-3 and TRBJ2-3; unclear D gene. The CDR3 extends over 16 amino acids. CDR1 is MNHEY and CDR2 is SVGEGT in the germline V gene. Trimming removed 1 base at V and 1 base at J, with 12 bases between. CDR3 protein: CASSYWSGPRTDTQYF. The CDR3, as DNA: TGTGCCAGCAGTTACTGGTCGGGCCCTCGCACAGATACGCAGTATTTT.

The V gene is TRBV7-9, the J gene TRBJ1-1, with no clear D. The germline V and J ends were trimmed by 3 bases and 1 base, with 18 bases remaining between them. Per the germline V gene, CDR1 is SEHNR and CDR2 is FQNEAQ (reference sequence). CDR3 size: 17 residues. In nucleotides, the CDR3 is TGTGCCAGCAGCTTGCCCCAGGACGGCAGCCCGAACACTGAAGCTTTCTTT. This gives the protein CASSLPQDGSPNTEAFF.

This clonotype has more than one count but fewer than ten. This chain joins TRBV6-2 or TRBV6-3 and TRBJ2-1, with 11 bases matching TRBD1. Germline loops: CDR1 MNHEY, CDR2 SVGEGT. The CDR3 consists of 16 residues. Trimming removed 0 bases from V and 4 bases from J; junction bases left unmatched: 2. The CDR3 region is CASSYSGQGAYNEQFF. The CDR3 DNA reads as TGTGCCAGCAGTTACTCCGGACAGGGGGCTTACAATGAGCAGTTCTTC.

The CDR3 DNA reads TGTGCCAGCAGCTTAATCCGGGCTAGCGGGGGCCAAGTAGGAGAGACCCAGTACTTC. Protein: CASSLIRASGGQVGETQYF. The rearrangement links TRBV7-2 to TRBJ2-5; 10 bases match TRBD2. The CDR3 covers 19 residues. V shed 2 bases and J 4 bases; nucleotides not matched to a gene: 16. Germline-derived CDR1 and CDR2 are SGHTA and FQGNSA.

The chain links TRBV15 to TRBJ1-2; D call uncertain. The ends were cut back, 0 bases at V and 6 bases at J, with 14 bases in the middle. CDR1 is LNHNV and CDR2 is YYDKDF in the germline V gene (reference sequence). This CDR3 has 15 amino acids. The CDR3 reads CATSRDRAGRDGYTF. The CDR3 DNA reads TGTGCCACCAGCAGAGATCGGGCAGGACGGGATGGCTACACCTTC.

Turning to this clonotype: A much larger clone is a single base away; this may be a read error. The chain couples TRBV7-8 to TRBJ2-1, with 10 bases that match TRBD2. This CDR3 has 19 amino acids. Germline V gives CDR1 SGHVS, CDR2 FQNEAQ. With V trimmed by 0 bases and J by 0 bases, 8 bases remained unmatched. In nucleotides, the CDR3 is TGTGCCAGCAGCTTAGCAGAGCTAGCGGGGGATAGCTCCTACAATGAGCAGTTCTTC. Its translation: CASSLAELAGDSSYNEQFF.

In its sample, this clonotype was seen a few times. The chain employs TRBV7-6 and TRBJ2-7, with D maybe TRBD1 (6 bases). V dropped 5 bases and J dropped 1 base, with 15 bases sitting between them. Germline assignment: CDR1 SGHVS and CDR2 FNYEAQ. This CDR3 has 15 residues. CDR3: CASSPGTLLSYEQYF. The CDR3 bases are TGTGCCAGCAGCCCCGGGACACTTTTATCCTACGAGCAGTACTTC.

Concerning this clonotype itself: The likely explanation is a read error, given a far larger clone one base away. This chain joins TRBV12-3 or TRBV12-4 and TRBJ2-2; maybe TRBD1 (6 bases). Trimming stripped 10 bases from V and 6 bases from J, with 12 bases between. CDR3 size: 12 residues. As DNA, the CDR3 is TGTGCCAACAGCCCAGGGGCCGGGGAGCTGTTTTTT. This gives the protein CANSPGAGELFF.

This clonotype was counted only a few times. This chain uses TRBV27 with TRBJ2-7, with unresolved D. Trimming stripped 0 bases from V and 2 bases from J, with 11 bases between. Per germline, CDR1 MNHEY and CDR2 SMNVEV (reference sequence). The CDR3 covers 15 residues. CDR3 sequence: CASSLSRTETYEQYF. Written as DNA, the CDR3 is TGTGCCAGCAGTTTATCTAGGACGGAGACCTACGAGCAGTACTTC.

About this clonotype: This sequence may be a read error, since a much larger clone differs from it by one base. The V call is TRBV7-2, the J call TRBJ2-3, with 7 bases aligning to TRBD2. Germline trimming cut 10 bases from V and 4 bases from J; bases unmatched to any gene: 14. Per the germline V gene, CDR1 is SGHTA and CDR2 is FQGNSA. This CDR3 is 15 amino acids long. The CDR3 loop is CATKLVGGVADTQYF. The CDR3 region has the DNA TGTGCCACCAAGCTAGTGGGGGGGGTTGCAGATACGCAGTATTTT. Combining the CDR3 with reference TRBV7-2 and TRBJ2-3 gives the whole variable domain GAGVSQSPSNKVTEKGKDVELRCDPISGHTALYWYRQSLGQGLEFLIYFQGNSAPDKSGLPSDRFSAERTGGSVSTLTIQRTQQEDSAVYLCATKLVGGVADTQYFGPGTRLTVL.

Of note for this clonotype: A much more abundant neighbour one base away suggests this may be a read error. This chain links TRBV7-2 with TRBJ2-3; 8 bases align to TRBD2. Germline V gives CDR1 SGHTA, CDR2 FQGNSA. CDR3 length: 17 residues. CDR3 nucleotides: TGTGCCAGCAGTTTCCACTTCGCGGGGGGCCGGGCAGATGCGCAGTATTTT. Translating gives CASSFHFAGGRADAQYF.

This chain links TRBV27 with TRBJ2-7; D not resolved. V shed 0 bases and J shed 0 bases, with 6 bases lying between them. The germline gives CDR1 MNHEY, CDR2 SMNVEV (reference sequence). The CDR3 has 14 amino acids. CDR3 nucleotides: TGTGCCAGCAGTTTATCGGGGTACTCCTACGAGCAGTACTTC. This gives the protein CASSLSGYSYEQYF.

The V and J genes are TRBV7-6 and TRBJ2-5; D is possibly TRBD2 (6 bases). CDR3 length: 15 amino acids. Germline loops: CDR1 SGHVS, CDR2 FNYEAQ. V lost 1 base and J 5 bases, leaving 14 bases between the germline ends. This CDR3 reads CASSLGAGPSETQYF. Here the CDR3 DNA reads TGTGCCAGCAGCTTAGGGGCGGGGCCGTCGGAGACCCAGTACTTC.

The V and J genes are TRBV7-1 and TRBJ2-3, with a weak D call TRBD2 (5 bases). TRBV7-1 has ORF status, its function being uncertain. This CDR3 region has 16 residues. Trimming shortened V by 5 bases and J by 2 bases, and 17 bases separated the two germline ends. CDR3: CASSGELETHTDTQYF. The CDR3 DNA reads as TGTGCCAGCAGCGGGGAGCTAGAAACACACACAGATACGCAGTATTTT.

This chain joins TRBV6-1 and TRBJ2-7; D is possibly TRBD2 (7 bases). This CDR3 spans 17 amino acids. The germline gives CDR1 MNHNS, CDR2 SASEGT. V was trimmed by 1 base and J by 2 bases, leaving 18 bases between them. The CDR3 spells CASSEGGNRAGAYEQYV. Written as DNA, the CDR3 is TGTGCCAGCAGTGAAGGAGGGAACAGGGCGGGGGCCTACGAGCAGTACGTC.

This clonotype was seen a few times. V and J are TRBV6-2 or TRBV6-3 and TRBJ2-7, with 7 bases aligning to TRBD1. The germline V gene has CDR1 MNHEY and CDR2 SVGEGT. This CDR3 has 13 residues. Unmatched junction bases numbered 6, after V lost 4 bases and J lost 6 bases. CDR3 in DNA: TGTGCCAGCAGTTTGGGACAGCTCCGCGAGCAGTACGTC. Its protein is CASSLGQLREQYV.

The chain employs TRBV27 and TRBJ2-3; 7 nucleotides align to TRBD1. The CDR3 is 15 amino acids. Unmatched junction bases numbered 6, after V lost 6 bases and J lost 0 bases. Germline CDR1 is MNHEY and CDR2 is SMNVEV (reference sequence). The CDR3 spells CASRRTGRSTDTQYF. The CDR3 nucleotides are TGTGCCAGCAGGAGGACAGGACGTAGCACAGATACGCAGTATTTT.

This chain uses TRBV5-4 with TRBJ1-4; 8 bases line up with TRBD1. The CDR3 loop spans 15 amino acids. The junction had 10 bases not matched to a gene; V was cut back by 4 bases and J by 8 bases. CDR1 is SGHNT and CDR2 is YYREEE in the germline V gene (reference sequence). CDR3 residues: CASSPSGQDTEKLFF. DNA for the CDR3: TGTGCCAGCAGCCCCTCGGGACAGGATACAGAAAAACTGTTTTTT.

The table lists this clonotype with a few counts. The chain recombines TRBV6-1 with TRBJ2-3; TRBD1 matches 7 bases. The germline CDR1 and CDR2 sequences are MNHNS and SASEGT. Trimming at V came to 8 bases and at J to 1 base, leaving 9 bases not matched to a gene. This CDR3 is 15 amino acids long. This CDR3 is CASPGGNNRTDTQYF. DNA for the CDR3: TGTGCCAGCCCAGGGGGAAATAACCGCACAGATACGCAGTATTTT.

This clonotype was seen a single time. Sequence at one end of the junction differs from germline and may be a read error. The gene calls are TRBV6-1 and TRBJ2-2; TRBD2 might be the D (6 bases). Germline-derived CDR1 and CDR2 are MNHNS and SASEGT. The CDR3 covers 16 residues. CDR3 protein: CASSERRAKNTRELFF. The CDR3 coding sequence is TGTGCCAGCAGTGAACGGAGGGCAAAGAACACCAGGGAGCTGTTTTTT.